Below, 22 T cell receptor beta chains from the same sample are listed, as sequenced in a study of blood T cell repertoires in COVID-19. The assay was immunoSEQ multiplex PCR, and TCRdb's table has in-frame clones only and misses some. Here the sample spans roughly 79,000 clones, roughly 89% being singletons. The sample comprised peripheral blood. Every receptor here comes from a woman aged 80 or over with active or convalescent COVID-19.

This chain connects TRBV5-5 to TRBJ2-7; 8 bases line up with TRBD1. The germline CDR1 and CDR2 sequences are SGHKS and YYEKEE (reference sequence). V was clipped by 3 bases and J by 4 bases; unmatched bases: 6. There are 14 residues in the CDR3. The CDR3 sequence: CASSSPRTGYEQYF. CDR3 bases: TGTGCCAGCAGCTCCCCCCGGACAGGGTACGAGCAGTACTTC.

The chain is built from TRBV5-6 and TRBJ1-6, with unresolved D. This CDR3 spans 13 amino acids. Germline CDR1 reads SGHDT; CDR2 reads YYEEEE. Trimming stripped 7 bases from V and 0 bases from J, with 5 bases between. For the CDR3, the DNA is TGTGCCAGCGGCAGCTCCTATAATTCACCCCTCCACTTT. It specifies CASGSSYNSPLHF.

V is TRBV30 and J is TRBJ1-2; possible D gene TRBD1, 6 bases. This CDR3 is built from 15 residues. Looked up from germline, CDR1 is GTSNPN and CDR2 is SVGIG (reference sequence). The V end was cut by 4 bases, the J end by 2 bases, with 17 bases between. For the CDR3, the DNA is TGTGCCTGGATCGGCACGGGACACCCGAACTATGGCTACACCTTC. It specifies CAWIGTGHPNYGYTF.

The chain combines TRBV28 with TRBJ1-4; D is possibly TRBD1 (5 bases). CDR1 MDHEN and CDR2 SYDVKM come from the germline V gene. The V end was cut by 4 bases, the J end by 11 bases, with 11 bases between. CDR3 size: 12 residues. In DNA, the CDR3 is TGTGCCAGCAGTTCCCGGGGGGAGAAACTGTTTTTT. It specifies CASSSRGEKLFF.

The V call is TRBV5-5, the J call TRBJ2-2, with D possibly TRBD1 on 5 matching bases. CDR3 length: 16 amino acids. In germline, CDR1 is SGHKS, CDR2 YYEKEE (reference sequence). V lost 4 bases and J lost 5, with 18 bases in between. DNA of the CDR3: TGTGCCAGCAGCCGTGGACACCATAGAGGAACCGGGGAGCTGTTTTTT. This sequence encodes CASSRGHHRGTGELFF.

This clone was detected once. CDR3 protein: CASSLAGRNNEQFF. CDR3 sequence (DNA): TGTGCCAGCAGCCTAGCTGGGCGGAACAATGAGCAGTTCTTC. The chain links TRBV28 to TRBJ2-1; perhaps TRBD2 as D (5 bases). Trimming removed 6 bases at V and 5 bases at J, with 14 bases between. CDR1 MDHEN and CDR2 SYDVKM come from the germline V gene. The CDR3 sequence is 14 residues long.

This clone was picked up one time. The rearrangement links TRBV5-1 to TRBJ2-5, with 9 bases lining up with TRBD1. Germline V gives CDR1 SGHRS, CDR2 YFSETQ. V was clipped by 4 bases and J by 3 bases; unmatched bases: 4. The CDR3 runs to 14 residues. The CDR3, as DNA: TGCGCCAGCAGCCGGGACAGGGTCGAAGAGACCCAGTACTTC. Its translation is CASSRDRVEETQYF.

This chain links TRBV6-5 with TRBJ2-7, with TRBD1 matching 8 bases. Germline V gene sequence: CDR1 MNHEY, CDR2 SVGAGI. V was clipped by 6 bases and J by 4 bases; unmatched bases: 8. This CDR3 is 14 amino acids long. The CDR3 nucleotides read TGTGCCAGCAGCCGTCCCGGGACAGGTTACGAGCAGTACTTC. Its translation is CASSRPGTGYEQYF.

The V call is TRBV4-1, the J call TRBJ1-4, with TRBD1 matching 8 bases. The CDR3 totals 15 residues. V shed 0 bases, J shed 10 bases, and the junction held 7 bases outside the gene matches. The V gene's germline CDR1 is MGHRA and CDR2 YSYEKL. The CDR3 nucleotides read TGCGCCAGCAGCCAAGAACGGCAGGGGGCTGGAAAACTGTTTTTT. This sequence encodes CASSQERQGAGKLFF.

In this sample, this clone turned up once. This chain connects TRBV4-3 to TRBJ1-2, with D possibly being TRBD1 (5 bases). CDR3 length: 13 amino acids. V gave up 5 bases and J gave up 1 base, with 8 bases separating them. Germline loops: CDR1 LGHNA, CDR2 YSLEER. CDR3 nucleotide sequence: TGCGCCAGCAGCGCAGGGATTAACTATGGCTACACCTTC. It specifies CASSAGINYGYTF.

V gene TRBV7-2 combines with J gene TRBJ2-7, with TRBD2 identical over 12 bases. This CDR3 is built from 16 residues. The junction had 5 bases not matched to a gene; V was cut back by 1 base and J by 4 bases. Germline V gene sequence: CDR1 SGHTA, CDR2 FQGNSA. The CDR3 loop reads CASSLGLAGETYEQYF. The DNA of the CDR3 is TGTGCCAGCAGCTTAGGACTAGCGGGGGAGACGTACGAGCAGTACTTC.

The chain recombines TRBV19 with TRBJ2-7; perhaps TRBD1 as D (7 bases). The CDR3 has 15 amino acids. Germline V gene lookup returns CDR1 LNHDA and CDR2 SQIVND (reference sequence). V dropped 0 bases and J dropped 1 base, with 10 bases sitting between them. CDR3 sequence (DNA): TGTGCCAGTAGTATAGAGTCAGGGGGGTCCTACGAGCAGTACTTC. This sequence encodes CASSIESGGSYEQYF.

Only one count was recorded for this clone. The chain couples TRBV28 to TRBJ1-3, with 7 bases aligning to TRBD1. Trimming took 2 bases from V and 5 from J; bases not matched to a gene: 9. The germline CDR1 and CDR2 sequences are MDHEN and SYDVKM. This CDR3 is 16 amino acids long. The chain's CDR3 is CASSLEGATSRNTIYF. The DNA for the CDR3 is TGTGCCAGCAGTTTAGAGGGGGCAACATCGAGAAACACCATATATTTT.

The J gene is TRBJ1-1, the V gene TRBV5-4; D unresolved. V was shortened by 4 bases and J by 4 bases, with 14 bases between the two germline ends. The length of the CDR3 is 14 residues. The germline CDR1 and CDR2 sequences are SGHNT and YYREEE (reference sequence). The CDR3 sequence is CASSPRAEGTEAFF. The CDR3 region has the DNA TGTGCCAGCAGCCCCCGGGCCGAGGGCACTGAAGCTTTCTTT.

This clone has just one count. This chain joins TRBV5-6 and TRBJ2-5; 9 nucleotides line up with TRBD2. The ends lost 0 bases at V and 2 bases at J; junction bases unmatched: 8. Germline CDR1 SGHDT, CDR2 YYEEEE. The CDR3 contains 17 residues. CDR3: CASSLVAVAGVQETQYF. The DNA for the CDR3 is TGTGCCAGCAGCTTGGTGGCGGTAGCGGGGGTACAAGAGACCCAGTACTTC.

The table lists this clone with a count of one. The J gene is TRBJ2-6, the V gene TRBV6-4; D not certain. The CDR3 totals 16 residues. The germline V and J ends were trimmed by 0 bases and 0 bases, with 6 bases remaining between them. Germline CDR1 and CDR2: MRHNA and SNTAGT. CDR3 region: CASSDSPGSGANVLTF. CDR3 DNA: TGTGCCAGCAGTGACTCCCCCGGCTCTGGGGCCAACGTCCTGACTTTC.

V gene TRBV5-1 combines with J gene TRBJ2-4; 7 nucleotides agree with TRBD1. V lost 4 bases, J lost 5 bases, and 9 bases stayed unmatched. This CDR3 spans 15 amino acids. CDR1 SGHRS and CDR2 YFSETQ come from the germline V gene. CDR3: CASSKPTGVENIQYF. The CDR3 bases are TGCGCCAGCAGCAAACCCACAGGGGTGGAAAACATTCAGTACTTC. Full variable domain (rest looked up from reference TRBV5-1 and TRBJ2-4): KAGVTQTPRYLIKTRGQQVTLSCSPISGHRSVSWYQQTPGQGLQFLFEYFSETQRNKGNFPGRFSGRQFSNSRSEMNVSTLELGDSALYLCASSKPTGVENIQYFGAGTRLSVL.

J is TRBJ2-3 and V is TRBV5-5; D gene uncertain. Germline V gene lookup returns CDR1 SGHKS and CDR2 YYEKEE (reference sequence). The CDR3 has 15 amino acids. The V gene lost 2 bases and the J gene lost 0 bases, with 10 bases spanning the gap. CDR3 region: CASSLNTPSTDTQYF. The CDR3 DNA sequence: TGTGCCAGCAGCTTAAACACCCCTAGCACAGATACGCAGTATTTT.

The J gene is TRBJ2-5, the V gene TRBV7-2; TRBD2 agrees at 16 bases. Germline V lookup: CDR1 SGHTA, CDR2 FQGNSA. The CDR3 spans 16 residues. Trimming cost V 5 bases and J 5 bases; bases outside gene matches: 5. CDR3 amino acids: CASSGTSGRVYETQYF. CDR3 nucleotides: TGTGCCAGCAGCGGGACTAGCGGGAGGGTTTACGAGACCCAGTACTTC.

The gene calls are TRBV9 and TRBJ2-1; TRBD2 aligns across 10 bases. V lost 2 bases and J lost 3; bases outside the gene matches: 5. CDR1 and CDR2 from the germline V gene are SGDLS and YYNGEE. This CDR3 contains 16 residues. The chain's CDR3 is CASSVLAGVLYNEQFF. CDR3 nucleotides: TGTGCCAGCAGCGTTCTAGCGGGAGTTCTCTACAATGAGCAGTTCTTC.

The chain couples TRBV9 to TRBJ1-4; D is unresolved. The germline V and J ends were trimmed by 1 base and 9 bases, with 13 bases remaining between them. Per germline, CDR1 SGDLS and CDR2 YYNGEE. This CDR3 has 14 residues. In DNA form, the CDR3 reads TGTGCCAGCAGCGTACATGGAACAGCCCAAAAACTGTTTTTT. Translation gives CASSVHGTAQKLFF.

The chain carries TRBV7-2 and TRBJ2-7, with TRBD1 matching 8 bases. This CDR3 is built from 16 residues. CDR1 and CDR2 from the germline V gene are SGHTA and FQGNSA. Trimming took 1 base from V and 3 from J; bases not matched to a gene: 8. CDR3 coding DNA: TGTGCCAGCAGCTTAGAGATTGGCAGGGGGCTCTACGAGCAGTACTTC. Translation: CASSLEIGRGLYEQYF.